This paragraph reports one TCR beta chain. This receptor's antigen is unknown. There are no base qualities to consult, and no much larger clone falls within one base. These data originate in a study of identifying expanded T cells in peripheral blood (dated by TCRdb to the late 2010s). With regard to the full study: Separate aliquots of the same genomic DNA pool were sequenced to produce technical replicates, and four replicates were compared in pairs. The research as a whole found: The authors expected that biological variance in healthy repertoires might rise further over much longer intervals, such as months to years. The beta-binomial model significantly reduced the number of clones called differentially abundant and the false-positive rate across all healthy-donor time intervals. The binomial model flagged 0.95 to 1.5 differentially abundant clones between technical replicates but about 16 over approximately 2 weeks and 19 to 20 over roughly 4 weeks. Across all healthy donors, variance in clone template counts between roughly 2-week samples was found to increase significantly with total template count.

During the collection period, no immune events, such as infections, were documented for the healthy donors. Healthy-donor blood repertoires served as a training cohort to calibrate time-dependent variance in a beta-binomial model of T-cell clone differential abundance. There were roughly 10 healthy donors in the training cohort, of whom 3 were female and 7 were male. The donors were between about 25 and 65 years old, with an average age of roughly 40 years. Whole blood, obtained from a commercial supplier, was collected from each healthy donor at three time points spaced approximately two weeks apart. Genomic DNA was extracted from unsorted whole blood for immunosequencing. The immunoSEQ Assay, which uses bias-controlled multiplex PCR amplification of genomic DNA, was used to profile TCRbeta CDR3 regions. Per the source publication's procedure: The absolute abundance of each unique TCRbeta CDR3 region was quantified after sequences were collapsed and filtered. Differential abundance was assessed using a binomial (Fisher-equivalent) model and a beta-binomial model in which time-dependent variance fitted from healthy donors was added. Clones with fewer than 5 combined templates were excluded, and clones with Benjamini-Hochberg FDR below 0.01 were called differentially abundant. Using the form v = (b*log(k)+a)^2, the beta-binomial variance was modeled as a function of the total template count across the two samples. Here the immuneACCESS table is served through TCRdb, limited to in-frame sequences with V and J called. Missing clones are a known gap in these copies; in checked studies unresolved V genes cover under half, and the rest lacks a known reason. V and J calls and clone size follow that table, whereas D and trimming were derived from the DNA. Recorded for this sample are about 90,000 clones; 86% of them occurred a single time. Jointly, the top ten make up over 5% of the sample.

Source material: blood. This TCR was recovered from a person aged 18-69 years in good health.

At the DNA level, the sequence is TGTGCCAGCAGTCTGCGGAGGGGGGAGCTGTTTTTT. It codes for CASSLRRGELFF. The chain links TRBV6-5 with TRBJ2-2; the D segment could be TRBD2, given 5 matching bases. Taken from cysteine to phenylalanine, the CDR3 has 12 residues. The entry retains the CDR3 DNA only, 36 bases that are in frame from base 1. V loses 5 bases, J loses 8 bases, and the germline ends lie 9 bases apart. For CDR1 and CDR2, the germline V gene lists MNHEY and SVGAGI.